This T cell receptor (beta chain) was profiled in a study of blood T cell repertoires in COVID-19. Study at large: There were acute and convalescent COVID-19 samples, and they came from the United States, Italy and Spain. In each case, the material was cDNA or gDNA derived from T cells, B-cell-depleted T cells, or PBMCs.

Authors' methods: For nucleated cells, counts were estimated from reference gene primer amplification. Clones were read by immunoSEQ multiplex PCR, and TCRdb kept only the in-frame ones, dropping some. The V and J calls and clone size were taken over from that table, and D and trimming were inferred from the DNA. Of roughly 66,000 clones listed, approximately 79% were seen once; the top ten hold approximately 6.6%. Germline CDR1 is LGHNA and CDR2 is YSLEER. V was cut by 1 base and J by 4 bases, with 10 bases left in between. The CDR3 covers 14 residues. The sample consisted of peripheral blood. The origin of this receptor is a man in his fifties or sixties with acute or convalescent COVID-19. The chain combines TRBV4-3 with TRBJ1-2; D not resolved. The CDR3 DNA reads as TGCGCCAGCAGCCAAGTGAGTGAGGGCTATGGCTACACCTTC. This gives the protein CASSQVSEGYGYTF.